This T cell receptor beta chain originates from a study of cytomegalovirus exposure and HLA in healthy donors. The wider study: Ancestry clustering placed about four fifths of 350 to 500 genotyped donors in the Caucasian-associated cluster. Findings of the study overall: The HLA-A and HLA-B alleles of most subjects were reportedly predicted accurately from TCR beta sequences. For cytomegalovirus status, the classifier reportedly gave diagnoses with high specificity and sensitivity.

From germline, CDR1 is SGHAT and CDR2 FQNNGV. V lost 8 bases and J lost 1, with 15 bases in between. This CDR3 is built from 16 residues. As for this clone: The antigen is unknown.

Primers included in the PCR were 60 Vbeta and 13 Jbeta primers. The data were produced by immunoSEQ multiplex PCR, yet TCRdb's version contains in-frame clones alone and is incomplete. The clone table shows over 75,000 clones, with the ten largest holding about 0.61%. The sequenced sample was PBMCs. The rearrangement links TRBV11-2 to TRBJ1-6; weak D call: TRBD1 (6 bases). The TCR sequence derives from a man between 45 and 60 years old in good health and CMV-seronegative. The CDR3 here is CASYFGRGSYNSPLHF. DNA of the CDR3: TGTGCCAGCTATTTCGGCAGGGGTTCCTATAATTCACCCCTCCACTTT. Using reference TRBV11-2 and TRBJ1-6 for the parts outside the CDR3, the full variable domain is EAGVAQSPRYKIIEKRQSVAFWCNPISGHATLYWYQQILGQGPKLLIQFQNNGVVDDSQLPKDRFSAERLKGVDSTLKIQPAKLEDSAVYLCASYFGRGSYNSPLHFGNGTRLTVT.